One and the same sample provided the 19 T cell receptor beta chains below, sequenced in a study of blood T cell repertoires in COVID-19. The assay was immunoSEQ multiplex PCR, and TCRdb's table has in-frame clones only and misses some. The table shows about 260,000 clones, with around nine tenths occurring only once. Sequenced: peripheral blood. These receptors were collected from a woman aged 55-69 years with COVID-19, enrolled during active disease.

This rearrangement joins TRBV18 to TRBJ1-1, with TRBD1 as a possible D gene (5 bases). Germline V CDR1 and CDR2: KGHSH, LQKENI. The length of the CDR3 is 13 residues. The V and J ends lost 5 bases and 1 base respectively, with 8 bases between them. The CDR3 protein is CASSSDRNTEAFF. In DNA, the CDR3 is TGTGCCAGCTCATCAGACAGGAACACTGAAGCTTTCTTT. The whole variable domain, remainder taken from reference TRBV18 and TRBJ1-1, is NAGVMQNPRHLVRRRGQEARLRCSPMKGHSHVYWYRQLPEEGLKFMVYLQKENIIDESGMPKERFSAEFPKEGPSILRIQQVVRGDSAAYFCASSSDRNTEAFFGQGTRLTVV.

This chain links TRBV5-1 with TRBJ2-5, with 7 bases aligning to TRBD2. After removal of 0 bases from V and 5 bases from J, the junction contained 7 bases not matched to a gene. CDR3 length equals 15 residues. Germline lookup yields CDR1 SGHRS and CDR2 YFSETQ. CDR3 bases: TGCGCCAGCAGCTTGGGCATTGCGGGGGAGGAGACCCAGTACTTC. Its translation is CASSLGIAGEETQYF.

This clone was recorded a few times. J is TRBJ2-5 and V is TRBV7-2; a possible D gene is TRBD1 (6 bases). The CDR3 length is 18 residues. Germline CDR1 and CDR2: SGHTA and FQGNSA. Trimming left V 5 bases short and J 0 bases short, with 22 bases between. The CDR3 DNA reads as TGTGCCAGCAGCAAACAAGCTACGGCGGACAGATACCAAGAGACCCAGTACTTC. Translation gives CASSKQATADRYQETQYF.

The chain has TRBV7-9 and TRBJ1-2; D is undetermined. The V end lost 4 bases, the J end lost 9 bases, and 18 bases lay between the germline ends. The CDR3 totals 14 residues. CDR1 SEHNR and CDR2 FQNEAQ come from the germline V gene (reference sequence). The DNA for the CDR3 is TGTGCCAGCAGCTCCTCAGGTCGACCGGGGAGCTACACCTTC. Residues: CASSSSGRPGSYTF.

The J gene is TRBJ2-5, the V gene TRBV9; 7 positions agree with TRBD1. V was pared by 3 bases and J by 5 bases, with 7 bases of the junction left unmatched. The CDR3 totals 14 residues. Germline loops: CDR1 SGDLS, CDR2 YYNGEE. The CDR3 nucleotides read TGTGCCAGCAGCGGGACCGGACAGGCGGAGACCCAGTACTTC. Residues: CASSGTGQAETQYF.

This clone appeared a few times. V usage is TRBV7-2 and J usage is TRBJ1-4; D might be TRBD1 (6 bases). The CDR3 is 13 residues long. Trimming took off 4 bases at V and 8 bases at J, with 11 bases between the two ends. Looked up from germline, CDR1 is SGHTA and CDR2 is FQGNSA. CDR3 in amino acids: CASSSGGGEKLFF. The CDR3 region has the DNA TGTGCCAGCAGCTCGGGAGGGGGAGAAAAACTGTTTTTT.

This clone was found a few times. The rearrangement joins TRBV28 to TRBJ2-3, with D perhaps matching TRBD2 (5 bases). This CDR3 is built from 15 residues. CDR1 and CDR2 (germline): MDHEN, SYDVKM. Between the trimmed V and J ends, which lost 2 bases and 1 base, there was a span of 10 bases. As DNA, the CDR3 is TGTGCCAGCAGTTTACTCGCGGGCGGCACAGATACGCAGTATTTT. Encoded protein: CASSLLAGGTDTQYF.

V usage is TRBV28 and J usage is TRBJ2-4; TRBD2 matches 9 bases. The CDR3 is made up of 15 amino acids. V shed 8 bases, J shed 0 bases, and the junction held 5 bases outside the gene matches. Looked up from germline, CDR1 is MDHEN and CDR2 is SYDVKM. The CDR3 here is CASALAGLAKNIQYF. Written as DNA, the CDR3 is TGTGCCAGCGCTCTAGCGGGGTTAGCCAAAAACATTCAGTACTTC.

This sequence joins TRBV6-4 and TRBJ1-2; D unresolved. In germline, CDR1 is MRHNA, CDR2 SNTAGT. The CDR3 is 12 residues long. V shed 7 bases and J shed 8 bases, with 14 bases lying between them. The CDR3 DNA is TGTGCCAGCAACATCCCGGGGAGCGGCTACACCTTC. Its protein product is CASNIPGSGYTF.

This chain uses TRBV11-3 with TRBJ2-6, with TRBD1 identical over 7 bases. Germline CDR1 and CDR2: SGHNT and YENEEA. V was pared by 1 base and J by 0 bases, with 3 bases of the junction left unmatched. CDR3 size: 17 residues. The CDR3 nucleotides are TGTGCCAGCAGCTTAGGGGGACAGAGCTCTGGGGCCAACGTCCTGACTTTC. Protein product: CASSLGGQSSGANVLTF. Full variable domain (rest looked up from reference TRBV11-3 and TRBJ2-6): EAGVVQSPRYKIIEKKQPVAFWCNPISGHNTLYWYLQNLGQGPELLIRYENEEAVDDSQLPKDRFSAERLKGVDSTLKIQPAELGDSAVYLCASSLGGQSSGANVLTFGAGSRLTVL.

Here the CDR3 reads CASSPGQRMEPQHF. In DNA form, the CDR3 reads TGTGCCAGCTCACCGGGACAGAGGATGGAGCCCCAGCATTTT. The rearrangement links TRBV18 to TRBJ1-5; 7 positions match TRBD1. The CDR3 is 14 residues long. Trimming at V came to 3 bases and at J to 8 bases, leaving 7 bases not matched to a gene. CDR1 and CDR2 (germline): KGHSH, LQKENI.

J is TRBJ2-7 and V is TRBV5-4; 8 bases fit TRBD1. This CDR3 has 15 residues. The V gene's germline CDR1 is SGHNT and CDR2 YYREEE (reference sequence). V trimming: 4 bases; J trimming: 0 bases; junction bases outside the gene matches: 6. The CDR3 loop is CASSRTGQGSYEQYF. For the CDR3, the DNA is TGTGCCAGCAGCCGGACCGGACAGGGCTCCTACGAGCAGTACTTC.

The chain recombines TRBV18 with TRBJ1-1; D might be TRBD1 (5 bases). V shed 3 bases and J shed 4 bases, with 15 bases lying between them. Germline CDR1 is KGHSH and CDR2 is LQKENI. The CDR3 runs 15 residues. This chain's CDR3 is CASSPQTGVRTEAFF. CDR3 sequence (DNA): TGTGCCAGCTCACCCCAGACGGGGGTGCGCACTGAAGCTTTCTTT.

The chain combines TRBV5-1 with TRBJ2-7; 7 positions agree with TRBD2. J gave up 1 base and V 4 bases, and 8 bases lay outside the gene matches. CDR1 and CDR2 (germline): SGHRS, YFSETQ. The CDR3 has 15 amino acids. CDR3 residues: CASSPGLAESYEQYF. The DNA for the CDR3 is TGCGCCAGCAGCCCGGGCCTAGCGGAGTCCTACGAGCAGTACTTC.

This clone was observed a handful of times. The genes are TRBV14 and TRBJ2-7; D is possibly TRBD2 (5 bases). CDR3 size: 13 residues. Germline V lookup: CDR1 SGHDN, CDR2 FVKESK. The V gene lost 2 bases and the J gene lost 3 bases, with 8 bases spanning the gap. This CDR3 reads CASSQLGLYEQYF. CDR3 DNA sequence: TGTGCCAGCAGCCAACTTGGACTCTACGAGCAGTACTTC.

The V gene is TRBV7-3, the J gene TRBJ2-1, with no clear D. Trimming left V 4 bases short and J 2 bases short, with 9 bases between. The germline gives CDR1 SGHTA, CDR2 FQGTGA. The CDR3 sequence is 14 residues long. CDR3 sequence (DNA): TGTGCCAGCAGCTCCGGGTCCCCCTACAATGAGCAGTTCTTC. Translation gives CASSSGSPYNEQFF.

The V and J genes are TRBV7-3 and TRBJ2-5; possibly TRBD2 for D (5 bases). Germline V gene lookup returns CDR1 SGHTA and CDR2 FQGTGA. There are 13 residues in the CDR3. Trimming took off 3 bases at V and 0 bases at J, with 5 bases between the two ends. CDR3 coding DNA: TGTGCCAGCAGCTTGGACTACCAAGAGACCCAGTACTTC. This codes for CASSLDYQETQYF.

CDR3 region: CASSVAGTGARDTQYF. The CDR3 DNA follows: TGTGCCAGCAGCGTAGCGGGGACAGGGGCCCGTGATACGCAGTATTTT. The rearrangement uses TRBV9 and TRBJ2-3, with 10 bases lining up with TRBD1. This CDR3 has 16 residues. CDR1 is SGDLS and CDR2 is YYNGEE in the germline V gene. V shed 0 bases, J shed 6 bases, and the junction held 7 bases outside the gene matches.

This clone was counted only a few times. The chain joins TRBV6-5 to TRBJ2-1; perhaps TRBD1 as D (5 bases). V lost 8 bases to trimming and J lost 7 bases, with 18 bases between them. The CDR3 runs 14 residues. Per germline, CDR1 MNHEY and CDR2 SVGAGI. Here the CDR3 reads CASGVGLGWNEQFF. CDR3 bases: TGTGCCAGCGGGGTGGGGCTTGGGTGGAATGAGCAGTTCTTC.